The rows below give T cell receptor beta chains drawn from one sample of a study of radiotherapy plus CTLA-4 blockade in lung cancer. This table comes from immunoSEQ multiplex PCR, and its TCRdb copy is limited to in-frame clones, with some not included. In the table there are 53,000 or so clones, around 77% of which are singletons. The specimen comprised peripheral blood, sampled from a patient treated with radiotherapy plus ipilimumab. The receptor set was obtained from a human donor with non-small cell lung cancer who had stable disease on radiotherapy plus ipilimumab. CDR3s include the opening cysteine and the closing phenylalanine or tryptophan. Each record gives: V gene, D gene, J gene, clone size, CDR3 protein, CDR3 DNA. The D gene is left open where the match is weak. Rows may omit the clone size; those that give it use once, few, many or a size class.

TRBV7-9	TRBD1	TRBJ2-1	many	CASSRRTGKVWQFF	TGTGCCAGCAGCCGGAGGACAGGGAAGGTTTGGCAGTTCTTC
TRBV14	NA	TRBJ1-6	NA	CASSQDWGNSPLHF	TGTGCCAGCAGCCAAGATTGGGGTAATTCACCCCTCCACTTT
TRBV4-1	NA	TRBJ2-2	NA	CASSPGLRANVDGELFF	TGCGCCAGCTCCCCGGGACTGCGGGCCAATGTGGACGGGGAGCTGTTTTTT
TRBV5-1	NA	TRBJ2-5	NA	CASSLGAGVEETQYF	TGCGCCAGCAGCTTGGGGGCCGGGGTAGAGGAGACCCAGTACTTC
TRBV27	NA	TRBJ2-2	NA	CASSLTGELFF	TGTGCCAGCAGTTTGACCGGGGAGCTGTTTTTT
TRBV2	NA	TRBJ2-1	NA	CASSEDGRNEQFF	TGTGCCAGCAGTGAAGATGGGAGGAATGAGCAGTTCTTC
TRBV11-2	NA	TRBJ2-5	once	CASSYPGRVETQYF	TGTGCCAGCAGCTACCCGGGCAGGGTGGAGACCCAGTACTTC
TRBV5-6	NA	TRBJ2-1	NA	CASSLGGHSYNEQFF	TGTGCCAGCAGCTTGGGAGGGCACTCCTACAATGAGCAGTTCTTC
TRBV9	NA	TRBJ1-1	NA	CASTGADTEAFF	TGTGCCAGCACAGGGGCGGACACTGAAGCTTTCTTT
TRBV21-1	NA	TRBJ2-7	few	CASSTRRGQVSYEQYF	TGTGCCAGCAGCACGAGGAGGGGACAGGTCTCCTACGAGCAGTACTTC
TRBV9	NA	TRBJ1-1	NA	CASSALGARDTEAFF	TGTGCCAGCAGCGCCCTCGGGGCGAGGGACACTGAAGCTTTCTTT
TRBV7-2	NA	TRBJ1-1	NA	CASSPRGMNTEAFF	TGTGCCAGCAGCCCAAGGGGGATGAACACTGAAGCTTTCTTT
TRBV10-2	NA	TRBJ1-5	NA	CASSERGTQNQPQHF	TGCGCCAGCAGTGAGAGGGGGACCCAAAATCAGCCCCAGCATTTT
TRBV2	NA	TRBJ2-5	NA	CASIQTRQETQYF	TGTGCCAGCATCCAGACTAGACAGGAGACCCAGTACTTC
TRBV7-2	NA	TRBJ2-1	NA	CASSLGLSYNEQFF	TGTGCCAGCAGCTTAGGACTATCATACAATGAGCAGTTCTTC
TRBV6-4	NA	TRBJ2-1	NA	CASSDSGQGPYNEQFF	TGTGCCAGCAGTGACTCAGGGCAGGGTCCCTACAATGAGCAGTTCTTC
TRBV14	NA	TRBJ1-3	once	CASSQDQGRGSSGNTIYF	TGTGCCAGCAGCCAAGATCAAGGGCGGGGGAGCTCTGGAAACACCATATATTTT
TRBV27	TRBD1	TRBJ2-7	NA	CASSFPGQGLGEQYF	TGTGCCAGCAGTTTCCCCGGACAGGGATTGGGGGAGCAGTACTTC
TRBV13	NA	TRBJ2-7	NA	CASSLGRGGAYEQYF	TGTGCCAGCAGCTTAGGGAGGGGGGGTGCCTACGAGCAGTACTTC
TRBV9	TRBD2	TRBJ2-1	NA	CASSVAPPGGAAVNEQFF	TGTGCCAGCAGCGTCGCCCCTCCGGGGGGGGCGGCAGTAAATGAGCAGTTCTTC
TRBV2	TRBD1	TRBJ1-2	NA	CASSRQGSNYGYTF	TGTGCCAGCAGTCGACAGGGGTCCAACTATGGCTACACCTTC
TRBV28	NA	TRBJ1-5	once	CASSFRGRVDQPQHF	TGTGCCAGCAGTTTTCGAGGCAGGGTAGATCAGCCCCAGCATTTT
TRBV6-5	TRBD1	TRBJ2-5	NA	CASSNRDRGPQTQYF	TGTGCCAGCAGTAACCGGGACAGGGGGCCGCAGACCCAGTACTTC
TRBV18	TRBD1	TRBJ1-1	NA	CASSPLQGKRNEAFF	TGTGCCAGCTCACCGCTACAGGGGAAGCGCAATGAAGCTTTCTTT
TRBV7-7	NA	TRBJ2-2	NA	CASSLTGSANTGELFF	TGTGCCAGCAGCTTAACTGGCAGTGCGAACACCGGGGAGCTGTTTTTT
TRBV6-1	TRBD1	TRBJ1-1	NA	CASSPWRQGGTEAFF	TGTGCCAGCAGTCCCTGGAGACAGGGGGGCACTGAAGCTTTCTTT
TRBV4-1	TRBD2	TRBJ2-5	NA	CASSYAGLPQETQYF	TGCGCCAGCAGCTACGCGGGACTACCCCAAGAGACCCAGTACTTC
TRBV18	NA	TRBJ1-5	few	CASSPPSGAVNQPQHF	TGTGCCAGCTCACCACCTTCGGGGGCGGTCAATCAGCCCCAGCATTTT
TRBV4-1	NA	TRBJ1-5	medium-sized	CASSQDLGANRFSNQPQHF	TGCGCCAGCAGCCAAGATCTAGGGGCAAACAGATTTAGCAATCAGCCCCAGCATTTT
TRBV13	NA	TRBJ1-2	few	CARSAGPGGGYGYTF	TGCGCCCGCAGCGCGGGCCCGGGGGGGGGCTATGGCTACACCTTC
TRBV2	NA	TRBJ2-7	NA	CASSEEAGLSSYEQYF	TGTGCCAGCAGTGAGGAGGCAGGCCTCAGCTCCTACGAGCAGTACTTC
TRBV18	TRBD1	TRBJ1-4	NA	CASSPTGGTNEKLFF	TGTGCCAGCTCACCAACAGGGGGAACTAATGAAAAACTGTTTTTT
TRBV19	NA	TRBJ1-1	NA	CASSIDHPGAVTEAFF	TGTGCCAGTAGTATAGATCATCCGGGGGCTGTCACTGAAGCTTTCTTT
TRBV6-4	NA	TRBJ1-1	NA	CASMGGTEAFF	TGTGCCAGCATGGGAGGCACTGAAGCTTTCTTT